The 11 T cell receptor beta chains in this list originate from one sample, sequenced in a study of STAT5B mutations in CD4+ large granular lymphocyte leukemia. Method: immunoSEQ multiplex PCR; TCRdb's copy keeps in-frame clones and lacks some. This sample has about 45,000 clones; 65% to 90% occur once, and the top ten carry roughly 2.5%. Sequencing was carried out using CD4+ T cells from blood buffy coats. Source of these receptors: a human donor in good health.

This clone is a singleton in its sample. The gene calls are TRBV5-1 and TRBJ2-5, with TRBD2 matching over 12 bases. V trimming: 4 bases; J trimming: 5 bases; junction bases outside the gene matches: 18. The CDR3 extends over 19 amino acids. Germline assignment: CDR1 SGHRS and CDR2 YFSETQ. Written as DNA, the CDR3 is TGCGCCAGCAGCCCGGACCCACTCTCTAGCGGGAGGGCCCTCGAGACCCAGTACTTC. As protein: CASSPDPLSSGRALETQYF.

The CDR3 DNA reads TGTGCCAGCAGCAAGGGGCCTGGGACTAGCGGGAGTTGCACCGGGGAGCTGTTTTTT. Translation gives CASSKGPGTSGSCTGELFF. V usage is TRBV21-1 and J usage is TRBJ2-2; TRBD2 is the table's D call and was not checked against the DNA. TRBV21-1 is an annotated pseudogene. This CDR3 contains 19 residues.

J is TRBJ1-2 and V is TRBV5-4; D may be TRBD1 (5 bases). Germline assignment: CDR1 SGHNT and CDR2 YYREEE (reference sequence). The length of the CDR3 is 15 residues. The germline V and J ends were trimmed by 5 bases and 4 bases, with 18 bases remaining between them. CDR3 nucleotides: TGTGCCAGCAGACCGCTTGGTAGGGGCTTCTATGGCTACACCTTC. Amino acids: CASRPLGRGFYGYTF.

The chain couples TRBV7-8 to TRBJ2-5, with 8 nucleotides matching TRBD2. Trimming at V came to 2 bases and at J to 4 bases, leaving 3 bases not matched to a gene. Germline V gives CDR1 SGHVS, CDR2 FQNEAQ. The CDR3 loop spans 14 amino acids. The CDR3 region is CASSLRTSIETQYF. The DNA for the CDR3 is TGTGCCAGCAGCTTAAGGACTAGCATAGAGACCCAGTACTTC.

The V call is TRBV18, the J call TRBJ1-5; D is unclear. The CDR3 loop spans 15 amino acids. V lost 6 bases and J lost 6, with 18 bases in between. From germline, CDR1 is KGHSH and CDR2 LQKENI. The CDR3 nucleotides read TGTGCCAGCTCCCCCGCGGGGAATCTGGGTCAGCCCCAGCATTTT. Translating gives CASSPAGNLGQPQHF.

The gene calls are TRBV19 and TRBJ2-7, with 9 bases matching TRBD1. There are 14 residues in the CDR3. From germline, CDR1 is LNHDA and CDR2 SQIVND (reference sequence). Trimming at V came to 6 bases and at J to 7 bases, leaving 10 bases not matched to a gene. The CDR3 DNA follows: TGTGCCAGTAGCGCACAGGGGGCCACGGGGGAGCAGTACTTC. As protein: CASSAQGATGEQYF.

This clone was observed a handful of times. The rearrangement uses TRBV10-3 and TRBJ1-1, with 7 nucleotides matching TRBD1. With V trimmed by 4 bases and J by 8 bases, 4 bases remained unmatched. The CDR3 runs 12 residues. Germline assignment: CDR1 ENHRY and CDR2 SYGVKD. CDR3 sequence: CAISGQGIEAFF. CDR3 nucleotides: TGTGCCATCAGTGGACAGGGCATAGAAGCTTTCTTT.

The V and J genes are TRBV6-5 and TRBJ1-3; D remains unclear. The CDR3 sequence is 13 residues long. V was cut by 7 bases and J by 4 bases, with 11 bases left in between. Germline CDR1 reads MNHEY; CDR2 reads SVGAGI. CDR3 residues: CASTLGSGNTIYF. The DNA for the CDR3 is TGTGCCAGCACCCTCGGATCGGGAAACACCATATATTTT.

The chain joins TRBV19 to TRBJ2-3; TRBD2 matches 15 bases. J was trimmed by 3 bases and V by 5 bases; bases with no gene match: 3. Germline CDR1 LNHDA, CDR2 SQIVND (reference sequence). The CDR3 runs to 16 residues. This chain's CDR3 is CASSGTSGRWTDTQYF. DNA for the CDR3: TGTGCCAGTAGTGGGACTAGCGGGAGGTGGACAGATACGCAGTATTTT.

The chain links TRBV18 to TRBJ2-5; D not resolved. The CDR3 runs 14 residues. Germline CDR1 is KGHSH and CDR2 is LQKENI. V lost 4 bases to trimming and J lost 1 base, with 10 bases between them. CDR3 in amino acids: CASSLQSGQETQYF. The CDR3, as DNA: TGTGCCAGCTCACTACAGTCCGGCCAAGAGACCCAGTACTTC. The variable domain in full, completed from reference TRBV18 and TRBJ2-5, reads NAGVMQNPRHLVRRRGQEARLRCSPMKGHSHVYWYRQLPEEGLKFMVYLQKENIIDESGMPKERFSAEFPKEGPSILRIQQVVRGDSAAYFCASSLQSGQETQYFGPGTRLLVL.

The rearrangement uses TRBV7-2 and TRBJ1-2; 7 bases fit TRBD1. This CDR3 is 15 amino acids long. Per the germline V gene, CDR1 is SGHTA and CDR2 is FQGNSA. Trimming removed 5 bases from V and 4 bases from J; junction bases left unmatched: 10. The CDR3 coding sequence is TGTGCCAGCAGCCCCACAGGGGCGGTAGGCTATGGCTACACCTTC. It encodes CASSPTGAVGYGYTF.